This T cell receptor beta chain is from a study of CD8+CD57+ T cells in acquired aplastic anemia. Study details: The mean DNA yield obtained from sorted CD4+ and CD8+ cells came to 3.2 ug. Whole-study results and caveats: Any difference that existed in CD8+ Simpson's diversity between patients and controls was not significant. A set of 25 to 30 CD8+ CDR3 sequences was shared between patients and controls, and these sequences appeared highly expressed in patients.

CDR3 and TCR beta VDJ profiling relied on genomic DNA as the template. TCRdb passed the reads through MiXCR, listing each CDR3 protein once. The sample holds some 290,000 distinct CDR3 sequences, 55% to 60% seen once. Of note for this clonotype: What it binds is unknown.

This CDR3 region has 15 residues. The germline V and J ends were trimmed by 0 bases and 5 bases, with 13 bases remaining between them. Germline V gene data show CDR1 as SGHTA and CDR2 as FQGTGA. The chain links TRBV7-3 to TRBJ1-1, with a tentative D call TRBD1 (6 bases). Specimen: sorted CD4+, CD8+, or CD8+CD57+ T cells (not recorded which) from PBMCs. The sequence was obtained from a human donor with severe aplastic anemia or a healthy control (not recorded which). CDR3 coding DNA: TGTGCCAGCAGCTTAACATACAGGGTAAAGACTGAAGCTTTCTTT. Translating it yields CASSLTYRVKTEAFF.